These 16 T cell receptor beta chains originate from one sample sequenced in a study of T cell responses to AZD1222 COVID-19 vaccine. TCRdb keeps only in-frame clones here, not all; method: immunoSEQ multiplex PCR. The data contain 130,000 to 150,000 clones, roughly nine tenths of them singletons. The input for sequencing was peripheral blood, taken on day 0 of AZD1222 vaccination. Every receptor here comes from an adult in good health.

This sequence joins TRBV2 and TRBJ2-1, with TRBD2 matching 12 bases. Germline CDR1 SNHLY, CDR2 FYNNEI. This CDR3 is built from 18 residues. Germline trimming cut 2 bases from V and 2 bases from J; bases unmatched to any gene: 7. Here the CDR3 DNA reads TGTGCCAGCAGTGAACTAGCGGGAGGGCCCGGGGCCTACAATGAGCAGTTCTTC. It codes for CASSELAGGPGAYNEQFF.

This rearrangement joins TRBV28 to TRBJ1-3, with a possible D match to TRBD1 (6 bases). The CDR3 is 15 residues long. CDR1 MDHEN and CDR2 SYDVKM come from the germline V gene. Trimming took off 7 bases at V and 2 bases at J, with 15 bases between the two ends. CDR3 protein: CASISPGATGNTIYF. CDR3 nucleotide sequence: TGTGCCAGCATCTCCCCAGGGGCCACTGGAAACACCATATATTTT.

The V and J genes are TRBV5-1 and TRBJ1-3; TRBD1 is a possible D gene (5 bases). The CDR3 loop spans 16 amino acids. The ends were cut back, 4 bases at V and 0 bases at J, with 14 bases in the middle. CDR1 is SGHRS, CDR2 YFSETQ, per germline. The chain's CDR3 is CASSPAGPNSGNTIYF. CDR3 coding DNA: TGCGCCAGCAGCCCGGCGGGGCCGAACTCTGGAAACACCATATATTTT.

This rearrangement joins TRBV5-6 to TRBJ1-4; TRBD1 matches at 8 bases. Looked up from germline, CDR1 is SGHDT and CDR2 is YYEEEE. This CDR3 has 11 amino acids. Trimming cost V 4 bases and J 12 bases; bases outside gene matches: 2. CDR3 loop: CASSKDRELFF. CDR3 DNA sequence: TGTGCCAGCAGCAAGGACAGGGAACTGTTTTTT.

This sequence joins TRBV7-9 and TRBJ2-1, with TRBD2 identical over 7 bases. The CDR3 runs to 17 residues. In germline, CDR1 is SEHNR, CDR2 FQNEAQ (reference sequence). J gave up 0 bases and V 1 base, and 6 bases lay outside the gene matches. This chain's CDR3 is CASSLVVSGGSYNEQFF. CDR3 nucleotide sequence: TGTGCCAGCAGCTTAGTAGTTTCGGGGGGCTCCTACAATGAGCAGTTCTTC.

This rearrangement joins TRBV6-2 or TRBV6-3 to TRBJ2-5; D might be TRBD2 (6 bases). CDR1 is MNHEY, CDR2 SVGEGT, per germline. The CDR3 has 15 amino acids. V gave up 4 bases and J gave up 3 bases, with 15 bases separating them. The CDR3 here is CASSSTRDFKETQYF. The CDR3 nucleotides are TGTGCCAGCAGTTCGACAAGGGACTTCAAAGAGACCCAGTACTTC.

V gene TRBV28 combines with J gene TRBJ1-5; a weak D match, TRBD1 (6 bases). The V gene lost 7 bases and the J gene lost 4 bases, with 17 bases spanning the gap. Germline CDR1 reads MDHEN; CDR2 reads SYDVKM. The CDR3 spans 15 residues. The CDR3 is CASTAGGTKNQPQHF. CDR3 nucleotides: TGTGCCAGCACCGCCGGTGGGACAAAAAATCAGCCCCAGCATTTT.

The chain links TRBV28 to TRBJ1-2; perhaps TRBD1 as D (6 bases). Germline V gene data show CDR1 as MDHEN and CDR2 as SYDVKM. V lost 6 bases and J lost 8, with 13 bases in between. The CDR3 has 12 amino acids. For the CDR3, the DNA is TGTGCCAGCAGAACAGGGTCGTTGGGCTACACCTTC. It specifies CASRTGSLGYTF.

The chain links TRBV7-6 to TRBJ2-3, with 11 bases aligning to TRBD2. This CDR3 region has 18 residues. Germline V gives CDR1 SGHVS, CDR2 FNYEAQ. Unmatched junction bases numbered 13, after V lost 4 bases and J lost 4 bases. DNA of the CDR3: TGTGCCAGCAGCTGGAAAAGCGACTTAGCGGGAGGGCCAGATACGCAGTATTTT. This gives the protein CASSWKSDLAGGPDTQYF.

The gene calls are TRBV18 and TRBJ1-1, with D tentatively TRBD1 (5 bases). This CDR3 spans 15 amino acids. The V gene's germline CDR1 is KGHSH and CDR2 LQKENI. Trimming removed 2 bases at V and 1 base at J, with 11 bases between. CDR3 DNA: TGTGCCAGCTCACCAGCTCAGGGAAAGAACACTGAAGCTTTCTTT. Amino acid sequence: CASSPAQGKNTEAFF.

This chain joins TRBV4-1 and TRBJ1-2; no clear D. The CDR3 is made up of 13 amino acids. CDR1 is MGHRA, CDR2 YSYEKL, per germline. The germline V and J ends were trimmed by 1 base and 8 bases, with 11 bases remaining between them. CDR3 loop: CASSQVSLGGYTF. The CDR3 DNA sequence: TGCGCCAGCAGCCAAGTATCCCTGGGGGGCTACACCTTC.

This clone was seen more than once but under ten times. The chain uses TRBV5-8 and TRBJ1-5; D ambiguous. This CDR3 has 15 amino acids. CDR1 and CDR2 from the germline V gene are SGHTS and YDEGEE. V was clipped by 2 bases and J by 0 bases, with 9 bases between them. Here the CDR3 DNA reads TGTGCCAGCAGCTTCCAAGGGTATAGCAATCAGCCCCAGCATTTT. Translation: CASSFQGYSNQPQHF.

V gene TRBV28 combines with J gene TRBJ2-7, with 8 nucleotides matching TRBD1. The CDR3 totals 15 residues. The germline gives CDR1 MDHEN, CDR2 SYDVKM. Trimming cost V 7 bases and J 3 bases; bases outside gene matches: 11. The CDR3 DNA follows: TGTGCCAGCATCCTTGGACAGGGAGGAATCTACGAGCAGTACTTC. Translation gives CASILGQGGIYEQYF.

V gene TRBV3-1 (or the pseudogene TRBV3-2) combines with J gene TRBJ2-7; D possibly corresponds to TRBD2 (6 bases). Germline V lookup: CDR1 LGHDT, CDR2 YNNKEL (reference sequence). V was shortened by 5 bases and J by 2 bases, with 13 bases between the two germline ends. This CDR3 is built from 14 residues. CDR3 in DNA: TGTGCCAGCAGCTTTAGCGGAGGCCCCTACGAGCAGTACTTC. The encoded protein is CASSFSGGPYEQYF.

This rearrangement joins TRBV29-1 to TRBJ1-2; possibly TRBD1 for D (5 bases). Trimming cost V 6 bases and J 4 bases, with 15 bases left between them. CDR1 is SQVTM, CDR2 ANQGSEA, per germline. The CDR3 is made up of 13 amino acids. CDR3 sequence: CSVAKLGLYGYTF. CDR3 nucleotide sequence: TGCAGCGTGGCAAAACTGGGGCTCTATGGCTACACCTTC.

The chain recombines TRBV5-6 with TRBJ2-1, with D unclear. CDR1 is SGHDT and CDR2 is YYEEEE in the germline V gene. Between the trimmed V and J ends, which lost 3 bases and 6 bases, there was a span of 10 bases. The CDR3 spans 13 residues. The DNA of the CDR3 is TGTGCCAGCAGCTCCCCCAACGTCAATGAGCAGTTCTTC. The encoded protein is CASSSPNVNEQFF.